This TCR beta chain appears in the sequencing data of a study of T cells after yellow fever vaccination. Study findings and constraints: Few clonotypes appeared in both CD4 and CD8 compartments.

Researchers made TCR cDNA using 5'RACE template switching, and this step added a universal primer site and UMIs. TCRdb re-called the 5' RACE reads through MiXCR, storing one row per CDR3 protein. The repertoire holds 99,000 or so distinct CDR3 sequences, with 5.8% as singletons. Per the germline V gene, CDR1 is MGHRA and CDR2 is YSYEKL. CDR3 size: 14 residues. Trimming took 3 bases from V and 2 from J, leaving 8 bases between them. This clonotype was counted only a few times. Its specificity is not known. This TCR was sampled from a man aged 18-30 years who received the YFV17D yellow fever vaccine. The chain employs TRBV4-1 and TRBJ1-5; D is uncertain. Sequences were derived from CD8+ T cells sorted from PBMCs, sampled 10 days after the yellow fever booster vaccination. This chain's CDR3 is CASSHPGGNQPQHF. In DNA, the CDR3 is TGCGCCAGCAGCCATCCAGGCGGCAATCAGCCCCAGCATTTT.